This T cell receptor (beta chain) came from a study of blood T cell repertoires in COVID-19 (dated by TCRdb to about 2020). For context, the study as a whole: Samples from collaborators originated in the United States, Italy and Spain and spanned both the acute and convalescent phases of COVID-19. Nearly every sample came with metadata listing a de-identified subject ID, COVID-19 status, age in years and sex. Where HLA class I and class II types were available, the types were taken from metadata supplied by the sample provider, not from assay-based typing. Samples came from the ongoing ImmuneRACE study (first 160 participants) plus 1,254 subjects from 6 global collaborators. The material from the prospective study consisted of cDNA or gDNA derived from T cells, B-cell-depleted T cells, or PBMCs. The repertoires were released in a freely available public database intended as a resource for research on the immune response to SARS-CoV-2. Deeply sampled blood TCRbeta repertoires from subjects exposed to, actively infected with, or recovered from COVID-19 were included in the dataset.

The germline V gene yields MNHEY for CDR1 and SVGAGI for CDR2. Taken from cysteine to phenylalanine, the CDR3 has 12 residues. Left in the record is the CDR3 DNA by itself, 36 bases read in frame from the first base. Trimming removed 6 bases from V and 0 bases from J, leaving 5 bases between the germline ends. On this clone itself: Its cognate antigen has yet to be identified. No base quality information exists; no much larger clone differs at one position.

The immunoSEQ Assay, a bias-controlled multiplex PCR, was used to amplify TCRbeta CDR3 regions from genomic DNA. On the authors' methods: The number of nucleated cells in each sample was estimated from the amplification of reference gene primers within the assay. To quantify the absolute abundance of each unique TCRbeta CDR3 rearrangement, sequence reads were collapsed and filtered. For each sample, productive Simpson clonality was calculated as the square root of Simpson's diversity index across productive rearrangements. Not all clones reach the TCRdb copy of this immuneACCESS table, which keeps in-frame sequences only. Checked studies attribute under half of the gap to unresolved V genes and leave the rest unexplained. V and J calls and clone size come straight from that table; D and trimming were deduced from the DNA. For this sample there are 200,000 to 250,000 clones; around 87% appear just once. The ten largest clones capture around 7.3% of the sample.

Collaborating institutions collected whole blood in K2EDTA tubes following their own protocols. For TCRbeta analysis, collaborators shipped samples in one of three forms: frozen whole blood, isolated PBMCs, or DNA extracted from either of those sample types. Study-level results and caveats: How much clinical and demographic metadata was included differed by source and by participant, and the metadata was provided uncurated.

This sequence originates from a woman between 65 and 79 years old with active or convalescent COVID-19. The sequence joins TRBV6-5 to TRBJ1-1; the D gene identity is not certain. The sequenced material came from peripheral blood. The DNA sequence is given as TGTGCCAGCAGCCGGGTGAACACTGAAGCTTTCTTT. Protein translation: CASSRVNTEAFF.